The text below deals with one TCR beta chain. What this receptor recognizes is not known. No much larger clone is present one base from it, and per-base qualities are unavailable. Ficoll-Paque density gradient centrifugation was used to isolate PBMCs. These reads were obtained on an Illumina NovaSeq 6000. cDNA libraries for TCRalpha and TCRbeta were prepared by 5'RACE using constant-segment primers, with sample barcodes and unique molecular identifiers added. RNA was extracted from every sample with Trizol reagent. Library amplification was performed in two PCR steps, and a second sample barcode and Illumina TruSeq adapters were introduced in the second step. The libraries were sequenced on an Illumina NovaSeq using 2 x 150 bp paired-end reads. The paper's data handling went like this. Reads were demultiplexed and collapsed into UMI-guided consensus sequences with migec v1.2.7. With mixcr v2.1.11, UMI consensuses were aligned to TRA and TRB V and J templates and assembled into clonotypes. Expanded or contracted clonotypes were those called significant by both edgeR and NoisET, with noise models trained on biological replicates. edgeR calls used a false discovery rate-adjusted p below 0.01 and a log2 fold-change threshold of 1. PCA with hierarchical clustering of max-normalized trajectories of the 1000 most abundant clonotypes was used as exploratory dynamics analysis. Separately sequenced CD4+ and CD8+ repertoires were used to assign a CD4 or CD8 phenotype to each responding clone. Using fastp trimming at Q25 and MiXCR clonotype assembly, TCRdb reanalyzed the public sequencing data and kept in-frame beta chains. CDR3 protein sequences are deduplicated, and each keeps its most common genes and DNA. In this record, the V and J calls reflect TCRdb's handling and not the investigators' own analysis. The sample yields 150,000 to 200,000 distinct CDR3 sequences; 25% to 40% were counted once. Around 12% of the sample belongs to the ten largest clones.

Between the V and J ends, shortened by 6 bases and 2 bases respectively, the junction contains 14 bases. From its cysteine to its phenylalanine, the CDR3 spans 14 amino acids. The retained sequence is limited to the CDR3, 42 bases, with the frame set at the first base. For CDR1 and CDR2, the germline V gene lists MNHEY and SVGAGI. This specimen belongs to a study of T-cell memory formation after mild COVID-19 (dated by TCRdb to the early 2020s). Looking at the study overall: Most TCR sequence clusters were specific to one of the two donors. In a couple of donors, T-cell clones that expanded and contracted after mild COVID-19 were tracked by sequencing TCRalpha and TCRbeta repertoires over time. The cohort comprised two young, previously healthy adult volunteers, one female and one male. Overall study outcomes, separate from this receptor: The second-wave clones that peaked on day 37 were not confirmed to be SARS-CoV-2 specific. The detection of some responding clones in pre-infection memory suggests that pre-existing cross-reactive memory T cells joined the SARS-CoV-2 response. Contracting CD4+ clones were found mainly in CM and EM memory subsets, while CD8+ clones were enriched in EMRA. The study covered only two mild cases, and larger cohorts including severe cases with pre-infection samples were considered necessary. Clones contracting from day 15 to 85 had balanced CD4/CD8 phenotypes, while a second wave expanding from day 15 to 37 was biased towards CD4+.

This sequence uses TRBV6-5 and TRBJ2-7, with the D gene not clear enough to name. The TCR comes from an adult woman who had mild COVID-19 (a few samples of this study predate the infection). The sample titles of this study are shuffled in the database, so cell type and time point are left out; the donor was told from shared clones. Material for sequencing was PBMCs or a T cell subset sorted from them (not recorded which). The CDR3 reads CASRYGGKAYEQYF. The DNA sequence is TGTGCCAGCAGGTACGGCGGCAAAGCCTACGAGCAGTACTTC.